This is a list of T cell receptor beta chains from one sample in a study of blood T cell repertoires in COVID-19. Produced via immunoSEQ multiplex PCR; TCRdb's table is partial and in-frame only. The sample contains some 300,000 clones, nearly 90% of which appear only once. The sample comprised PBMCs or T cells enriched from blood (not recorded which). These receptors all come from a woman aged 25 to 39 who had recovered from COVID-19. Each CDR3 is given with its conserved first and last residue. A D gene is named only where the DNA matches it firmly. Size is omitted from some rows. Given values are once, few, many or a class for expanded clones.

CASSFGTSGRLLETQYF | TGTGCCAGCAGTTTCGGGACTAGCGGGAGGCTTCTTGAGACCCAGTACTTC | TRBV6-2/TRBV6-3 | TRBD2 | . | TRBJ2-5
CASSKYTGKNTEAFF | TGTGCCAGCAGCAAGTATACAGGAAAGAACACTGAAGCTTTCTTT | TRBV21-1 | . | . | TRBJ1-1
CASSIGPSSYEQYF | TGTGCCAGTAGTATAGGTCCTTCTTCCTACGAGCAGTACTTC | TRBV19 | . | . | TRBJ2-7
CASSDGSDTQYF | TGCGCCAGCAGTGATGGCTCAGATACGCAGTATTTT | TRBV10-1 | . | . | TRBJ2-3
CASSQADRVDYGYTF | TGTGCCAGCAGCCAAGCCGACAGGGTTGATTATGGCTACACCTTC | TRBV3-1/TRBV3-2 | TRBD1 | . | TRBJ1-2
CATMRTSGSSEQYF | TGTGCCACGATGCGGACTAGCGGGAGTAGCGAGCAGTACTTC | TRBV25-1 | TRBD2 | . | TRBJ2-7
CASSYIQGSQPQHF | TGTGCCAGCAGTTACATACAGGGAAGTCAGCCCCAGCATTTT | TRBV6-5 | . | . | TRBJ1-5
CASSPRGPHFLNTEAFF | TGTGCCAGCAGCCCCCGGGGTCCCCATTTTTTGAACACTGAAGCTTTCTTT | TRBV7-9 | . | . | TRBJ1-1
CASSLAIGVRGYGQPQHF | TGTGCCAGCAGCTTAGCGATAGGGGTCAGGGGGTACGGTCAGCCCCAGCATTTT | TRBV7-2 | TRBD1 | . | TRBJ1-5
CASMRLTSGNTIYF | TGTGCCAGTATGAGACTGACCTCTGGAAACACCATATATTTT | TRBV19 | . | . | TRBJ1-3
CAINRGLAGFPGELFF | TGTGCCATCAACAGGGGACTAGCGGGATTCCCGGGGGAGCTGTTTTTT | TRBV10-3 | TRBD2 | . | TRBJ2-2
CSVGRLAGVGDYNEQFF | TGCAGCGTTGGTCGGCTAGCGGGAGTTGGGGATTACAATGAGCAGTTCTTC | TRBV29-1 | TRBD2 | . | TRBJ2-1
CASSSLFSAGSYEQYF | TGTGCCAGTAGTTCCTTATTCAGTGCAGGATCCTACGAGCAGTACTTC | TRBV19 | . | . | TRBJ2-7
CASSLDRGLDYGYTF | TGTGCCAGCAGCTTAGACAGGGGCCTCGACTATGGCTACACCTTC | TRBV13 | TRBD1 | once | TRBJ1-2
CASSYSQGDTEAFF | TGTGCCAGCAGTTACTCTCAGGGGGACACTGAAGCTTTCTTT | TRBV6-5 | TRBD1 | few | TRBJ1-1
CASSLRTSFTGELFF | TGCGCCAGCAGCCTTCGGACTAGCTTCACCGGGGAGCTGTTTTTT | TRBV5-1 | TRBD2 | once | TRBJ2-2
CASSPGTPYGYTF | TGTGCCAGCAGCCCCGGGACACCGTATGGCTACACCTTC | TRBV5-6 | . | . | TRBJ1-2
CASSVDTSGTSMWTQYF | TGTGCCAGCAGCGTAGATACTAGCGGGACTAGTATGTGGACGCAGTATTTT | TRBV9 | TRBD2 | few | TRBJ2-3
CASSGGTSNNEQFF | TGCGCCAGCAGCGGAGGGACTAGCAACAATGAGCAGTTCTTC | TRBV5-1 | TRBD2 | once | TRBJ2-1
CASSQAREYNEQFF | TGCGCCAGCAGCCAAGCGCGGGAGTACAATGAGCAGTTCTTC | TRBV4-3 | TRBD2 | . | TRBJ2-1
CASSVGGLYYEQYF | TGTGCCAGCAGCGTAGGTGGACTGTACTACGAGCAGTACTTC | TRBV9 | . | . | TRBJ2-7
CASSSQGDEQYF | TGTGCCAGCTCGTCACAGGGGGACGAGCAGTACTTC | TRBV18 | TRBD1 | . | TRBJ2-7
CASSRGTDTQYF | TGTGCCAGCAGCCGAGGGACAGATACGCAGTATTTT | TRBV7-2 | . | . | TRBJ2-3
CASTYLTGGSGETQYF | TGTGCCAGCACCTACCTAACAGGGGGCTCGGGGGAGACCCAGTACTTC | TRBV13 | TRBD1 | . | TRBJ2-5
CASTTKGYGQGDPGELFF | TGTGCCAGCACCACGAAGGGGTATGGACAGGGAGATCCCGGGGAGCTGTTTTTT | TRBV4-2 | TRBD1 | . | TRBJ2-2
CASSLDSGSSYNEQFF | TGTGCCAGCAGCTTAGATAGCGGCAGCTCCTACAATGAGCAGTTCTTC | TRBV11-2 | . | . | TRBJ2-1
CASSFGAPDHYGYTF | TGTGCCAGCAGCTTTGGGGCCCCGGACCACTATGGCTACACCTTC | TRBV7-2 | . | once | TRBJ1-2
CASSPQNAEAFF | TGTGCCAGCAGTCCACAGAACGCTGAAGCTTTCTTT | TRBV25-1 | . | . | TRBJ1-1
CASSIIGLAAETQYF | TGTGCCAGTAGTATAATAGGACTAGCTGCAGAGACCCAGTACTTC | TRBV19 | TRBD2 | once | TRBJ2-5
CASSLQASNYGYTF | TGTGCCAGCAGCTTACAGGCTTCTAACTATGGCTACACCTTC | TRBV7-9 | . | . | TRBJ1-2
CASSSPRTSGSSYNEQFF | TGTGCCAGCAGCTCACCCAGGACTAGCGGGAGTAGCTACAATGAGCAGTTCTTC | TRBV11-2 | TRBD2 | once | TRBJ2-1